This T cell receptor beta chain comes out of a study of T cells in Graves' hyperthyroidism and ophthalmopathy. Amplified TCR beta CDR3 regions derived from RNA transcripts. A set of HTBI primers served as the primers for a first-round RT-PCR of the TCR CDR3. MiXCR was run by TCRdb on the multiplex PCR reads, yielding one entry per CDR3 protein. The repertoire includes roughly 630,000 distinct CDR3 sequences, 15% to 19% of them detected once, and about 7% sits in the top ten. This clonotype was counted between two and nine times. The germline gives CDR1 GTSNPN, CDR2 SVGIG (reference sequence). V was pared by 2 bases and J by 1 base, with 9 bases between. CDR3 length: 15 residues.

Sequenced input: blood. This receptor was obtained from a woman in her 30s with Graves' hyperthyroidism. J is TRBJ2-6 and V is TRBV30; D unresolved. CDR3 DNA sequence: TGTGCCTGGAGTATAAGGGTTTCTGGGGCCAACGTCCTGACTTTC. It yields the protein CAWSIRVSGANVLTF.